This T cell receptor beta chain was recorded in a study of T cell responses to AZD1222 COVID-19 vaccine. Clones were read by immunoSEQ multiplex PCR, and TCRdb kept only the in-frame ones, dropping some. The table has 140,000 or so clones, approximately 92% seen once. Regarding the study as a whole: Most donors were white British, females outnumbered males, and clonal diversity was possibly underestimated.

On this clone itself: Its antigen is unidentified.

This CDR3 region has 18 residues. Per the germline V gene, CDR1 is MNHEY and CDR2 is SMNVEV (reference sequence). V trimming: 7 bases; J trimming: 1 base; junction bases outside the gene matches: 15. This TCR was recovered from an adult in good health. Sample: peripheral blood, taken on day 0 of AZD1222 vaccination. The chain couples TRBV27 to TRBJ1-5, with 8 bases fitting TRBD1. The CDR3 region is CASNPLTPGGRSNQPQHF. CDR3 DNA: TGTGCCAGCAATCCATTAACCCCAGGGGGCCGGAGCAATCAGCCCCAGCATTTT.